A selection of T cell receptor beta chains follows, all from one sample in a study of T-cell reconstitution after alpha-beta-depleted transplantation in children. In TCRdb, the PCR reads were re-called with MiXCR into one record per CDR3 protein. The sample contains about 1,000,000 distinct CDR3 sequences, roughly 29% of which appear only once. The sequenced sample was PBMCs, mostly from graft donor cells, obtained 360 days after TCRalphabeta/CD19-depleted stem cell transplant. All receptors derive from a boy younger than two who had a stem cell transplant for SCID, so the T cells may come from the graft donor. The CDR3 runs from the conserved cysteine through the conserved F or W. The D gene is left open where the match is weak. Not every row has a clone size; where given, it reads once, few, many or a size class.

few,TRBD1,TRBJ2-1,TRBV12-3/TRBV12-4,TGTGCCAGCAGACCCAGGGGACAGCCCGCAAATGAGCAGTTCTTC,CASRPRGQPANEQFF
few,-,TRBJ2-3,TRBV15,TGTGCCACCAGCAGAGATCAAGGTCCCTCGGGGACAGATACGCAGTATTTT,CATSRDQGPSGTDTQYF
-,-,TRBJ2-3,TRBV5-1,TGCGCCAGCCGGGTATTAGCGTTTGGCGATACGCAGTATTTT,CASRVLAFGDTQYF
few,TRBD2,TRBJ2-1,TRBV10-3,TGTGCCATCAGTGTTGCGGGGGGGCCCTACAATGAGCAGTTCTTC,CAISVAGGPYNEQFF
-,-,TRBJ2-6,TRBV12-3/TRBV12-4,TGTGCCAGCAGTCGCCTAGACCCTGGGGCCAACGTCCTGACTTTC,CASSRLDPGANVLTF
few,-,TRBJ2-7,TRBV29-1,TGCAGCGTTGTCACGAGACTCAGCTACGAGCAGTACTTC,CSVVTRLSYEQYF
-,-,TRBJ2-5,TRBV28,TGTGCCAGCAGTTCTTTTATCCGTTCAAGCTTACCAGAGACCCAGTACTTC,CASSSFIRSSLPETQYF
-,-,TRBJ2-1,TRBV30,TGTGCCTGGAGTAGATGGCAACACAATGAGCAGTTCTTC,CAWSRWQHNEQFF
-,-,TRBJ2-1,TRBV5-1,TGCGCCAGCAGCAGGGCAGGTGACTCCTACAATGAGCAGTTCTTC,CASSRAGDSYNEQFF
few,-,TRBJ1-1,TRBV19,TGTGCCAGTAGTAGTAGAGGGGTGACAGTTGAAGCTTTCTTT,CASSSRGVTVEAFF
many,TRBD1,TRBJ2-1,TRBV7-9,TGTGCCAGCAGCTTTAGGGACAGCCTCAATGAGCAGTTCTTC,CASSFRDSLNEQFF
few,-,TRBJ2-3,TRBV28,TGTGCCAGCAGTAAGGGACTGCATGGAGATACGCAGTATTTT,CASSKGLHGDTQYF
-,TRBD1,TRBJ2-7,TRBV15,TGTGCCACCAGCAGAGGAGAGGGACAGGGCTACGAGCAGTACTTC,CATSRGEGQGYEQYF
-,-,TRBJ2-7,TRBV9,TGTGCCAGCAGCCCCGGGGGACAACCCCTCGACGAGCAGTACTTC,CASSPGGQPLDEQYF
-,TRBD1,TRBJ1-1,TRBV29-1,TGCAGCGTTGACGGGGACAGGGGGCGATGGGACACTGAAGCTTTCTTT,CSVDGDRGRWDTEAFF
-,TRBD1,TRBJ1-2,TRBV5-6,TGTGCCAGCAGCCTCTCCGGGACAGGGCGAACCTATGGCTACACCTTC,CASSLSGTGRTYGYTF
few,-,TRBJ1-2,TRBV3-1,TGTGCCAGCAGCCCGCAGGTTGGAGGACAAGTTGATGGCTACACCTTC,CASSPQVGGQVDGYTF
-,-,TRBJ2-1,TRBV19,TGTGCCAGTAGTAATCCAGGGAACAATGAGCAGTTCTTC,CASSNPGNNEQFF
few,-,TRBJ2-1,TRBV29-1,TGCAGCGTTGGGCCCGGAGCTTACAATGAGCAGTTCTTC,CSVGPGAYNEQFF
-,-,TRBJ1-2,TRBV29-1,TGCAGCGTTGAATTCCAGGGGCCTTCCAACTATGGCTACACCTTC,CSVEFQGPSNYGYTF
few,-,TRBJ2-1,TRBV4-2,TGTGCCAGCAGCCAAGTCACAGGGAGGAGTTACAATGAGCAGTTCTTC,CASSQVTGRSYNEQFF
few,-,TRBJ2-1,TRBV2,TGTGCCAGCAGTGGGGGCGAAGAGCAGTTCTTC,CASSGGEEQFF
few,-,TRBJ2-2,TRBV28,TGTGCCAGCAGTCCACAGGGCCGGGAGCTGTTTTTT,CASSPQGRELFF
few,-,TRBJ1-1,TRBV6-6,TGTGCCAGCACCCGAGGGTGGGACACTGAAGCTTTCTTT,CASTRGWDTEAFF
-,-,TRBJ1-5,TRBV5-6,TGTGCCAGCAGCTTTATAACAGAGGGGAATCAGCCCCAGCATTTT,CASSFITEGNQPQHF
few,-,TRBJ1-1,TRBV7-9,TGTGCCAGCAGCACCCGTCCCGGGGGGGGATCGGGTACTGAAGCTTTCTTT,CASSTRPGGGSGTEAFF
-,-,TRBJ1-2,TRBV28,TGTGCCAGCAGTTTTCTCCCAACAGGGTATGGCTACACCTTC,CASSFLPTGYGYTF
-,-,TRBJ2-5,TRBV5-1,TGCGCCAGCAGTACAGGCACGGGCCTTGAGACCCAGTACTTC,CASSTGTGLETQYF
-,TRBD2,TRBJ2-2,TRBV12-3/TRBV12-4,TGTGCCAGCAGTTTAATCGGGGGGGCCGGGGAGCTGTTTTTT,CASSLIGGAGELFF
few,TRBD2,TRBJ2-3,TRBV5-1,TGCGCCAGCAGGAGACTAGCGGAAACAGATACGCAGTATTTT,CASRRLAETDTQYF
-,TRBD2,TRBJ2-2,TRBV5-5,TGTGCCAGCAGCTGGAGGCTAGCGGGAGGCACCGGGGAGCTGTTTTTT,CASSWRLAGGTGELFF
once,-,TRBJ1-6,TRBV28,TGTGCCAGCAGTTTAAGTTCAGGGTCTCAATCACCCCTCCACTTT,CASSLSSGSQSPLHF
-,TRBD1,TRBJ2-1,TRBV5-1,TGCGCCAGCAGCACCGGGACAGGGAGCAACAATGAGCAGTTCTTC,CASSTGTGSNNEQFF
-,TRBD1,TRBJ2-1,TRBV29-1,TGCAGCGTTGAAGGACAGGGCTTAGAGTTCTTC,CSVEGQGLEFF
many,TRBD1,TRBJ1-1,TRBV12-3/TRBV12-4,TGTGCCAGCAGACCGATAAAGGGGGCGAACACTGAAGCTTTCTTT,CASRPIKGANTEAFF
-,TRBD1,TRBJ2-5,TRBV12-3/TRBV12-4,TGTGCCAGCAGTTTTTCTCTAGGTTCTGGGACAGAGGCCCAGTACTTC,CASSFSLGSGTEAQYF
few,-,TRBJ2-3,TRBV5-1,TGCGCCAGCAGCCCCCCGCTTGACGCTAGCACAGATACGCAGTATTTT,CASSPPLDASTDTQYF
-,TRBD2,TRBJ2-5,TRBV20-1,TGCAGTGCTAGAGGTTCCCCTAGCGGGGGACAAGAGACCCAGTACTTC,CSARGSPSGGQETQYF
-,-,TRBJ2-1,TRBV5-1,TGCGCCAGCAGCTCTACCTGGGGGAATGAGCAGTTCTTC,CASSSTWGNEQFF
-,TRBD1,TRBJ2-7,TRBV5-1,TGCGCCATCCCCCAGACCGGGACAGAGGCCTACGAGCAGTACTTC,CAIPQTGTEAYEQYF
-,TRBD1,TRBJ1-1,TRBV7-9,TGTGCCAGCAGCTTAGCGATGACGGGACAGGGCGCTGAAGCTTTCTTT,CASSLAMTGQGAEAFF
-,-,TRBJ1-2,TRBV29-1,TGCAGCGTTATTTGGGGCTATGGCTACACCTTC,CSVIWGYGYTF
-,-,TRBJ2-1,TRBV20-1,TGCAGTGTCGGGACGCCTTTTCACAATGAGCAGTTCTTC,CSVGTPFHNEQFF
-,-,TRBJ1-1,TRBV3-1,TGTGCCAGCAGCCAAGTTATGATGAGGGGGTTGAACACTGAAGCTTTCTTT,CASSQVMMRGLNTEAFF
-,TRBD1,TRBJ2-2,TRBV12-3/TRBV12-4,TGTGCCAGCAGTCCTTGGACAGGGACCGGGGAGCTGTTTTTT,CASSPWTGTGELFF
few,-,TRBJ2-5,TRBV5-4,TGTGCCAGCAGCTTCCCAGAAAAAGAGGAGACCCAGTACTTC,CASSFPEKEETQYF
-,-,TRBJ2-5,TRBV20-1,TGCAGTGCTAGAGGCAAAGAGACCCAGTACTTC,CSARGKETQYF
-,TRBD2,TRBJ2-3,TRBV7-9,TGTGCCAGCCAATCTCTCAGCGGGGGGGCCACAGATACGCAGTATTTT,CASQSLSGGATDTQYF
-,TRBD2,TRBJ2-3,TRBV7-6,TGTGCCAGCAGCTCCCCAGGGACTAGCGGGGGGACAGATACGCAGTATTTT,CASSSPGTSGGTDTQYF
-,-,TRBJ1-5,TRBV10-3,TGTGCCATCAGCTCAGACAGAAGCAATCAGCCCCAGCATTTT,CAISSDRSNQPQHF
-,-,TRBJ2-3,TRBV5-1,TGCGCCAGCAGCTTGGGGGAAGGAGGCACAGATACGCAGTATTTT,CASSLGEGGTDTQYF
-,-,TRBJ2-7,TRBV10-3,TGTGCCATCAGCGGCAATCCCCAGGGGGGGTCCTACGAGCAGTACTTC,CAISGNPQGGSYEQYF